The entry below gives a single TCR beta chain sequence along with its context. This entry comes from a study of blood T cell repertoires in COVID-19. Study-level background: Collection of acute and convalescent COVID-19 samples took place in the United States, Italy and Spain. T cells, B-cell-depleted T cells, or PBMCs supplied cDNA or gDNA.

Original handling: Nucleated cell number was recorded as an estimate derived from reference gene primer amplification. Generated by immunoSEQ multiplex PCR, the TCRdb table keeps only in-frame clones and is missing some. V and J calls plus clone size are reproduced from that table; the DNA served to infer D and trimming. This table holds about 110,000 clones, around 83% found once. The CDR3 length is 17 residues. V gave up 4 bases and J gave up 0 bases; unmatched junction bases: 8. The germline CDR1 and CDR2 sequences are SQVTM and ANQGSEA. Seattle-derived patients entered the study during active infection and were followed longitudinally.

V usage is TRBV29-1 and J usage is TRBJ2-7, with 14 bases lining up with TRBD2. The sample comprised peripheral blood. This receptor was taken from a woman aged 60 to 75 with COVID-19, enrolled during active disease. The CDR3 loop reads CSVAGTSGGPSSYEQYF. CDR3 coding DNA: TGCAGCGTTGCTGGGACTAGCGGGGGCCCGAGCTCCTACGAGCAGTACTTC.